This is a list of T cell receptor beta chains from one sample in a study of T cells expressing NK-cell markers. TCRdb re-called the 5' RACE reads; every CDR3 protein appears as one record, without DNA. The repertoire table contains some 140,000 distinct CDR3 sequences. The sample comprised blood T cells: a sorted CD56 or NKG2C T cell subset, CD4+ or CD8+ T cells, or bulk PBMC T cells (not recorded which). All receptors come from a woman aged 45-65 years in good health. Each CDR3 is given with its conserved first and last residue.

V	J	CDR3
TRBV4-1	TRBJ1-3	CASSGSTGNTIYF
TRBV10-3	TRBJ1-1	CAISGAENTEAFF
TRBV7-2	TRBJ1-2	CASSLALESGYTF
TRBV9	TRBJ2-7	CASSPLLASEQYF
TRBV4-2	TRBJ2-3	CASSQESKDTQYF
TRBV12-3/TRBV12-4	TRBJ1-3	CASSITGTGNTIYF
TRBV5-1	TRBJ2-1	CASSLGTAGDEQFF
TRBV27	TRBJ2-1	CASRVAGDRHEQFF
TRBV27	TRBJ2-5	CASSSLNRGGETQYF
TRBV7-9	TRBJ2-6	CASSPRTSGPGANVLTF
TRBV5-1	TRBJ2-1	CASSSDGTVYNEQFF
TRBV28	TRBJ2-2	CAIPSGTGETGELFF
TRBV3-1	TRBJ2-5	CASSHLVAREGETQYF
TRBV20-1	TRBJ1-2	CSAGLAGSYGYTF
TRBV7-9	TRBJ2-1	CASSLEAGRSSYNEQFF